This T cell receptor beta chain derives from a study of PD-1 blockade in classical Hodgkin lymphoma. Noted time point: cycle 4 day 1 (C4D1), after more than five weeks of nivolumab. Patients all relapsed after autologous stem cell transplantation, and there was variation in brentuximab vedotin exposure. A note on this clone: Its antigen is not known.

Whole-study results and caveats: A significant rise in TCR diversity was seen by C4D1 for CD4+ cells but not for CD8+ cells.

The data were produced by immunoSEQ multiplex PCR, yet TCRdb's version contains in-frame clones alone and is incomplete. The table shows 90,000 to 140,000 clones, with roughly 87% occurring only once. The ends lost 3 bases at V and 9 bases at J; junction bases unmatched: 12. The CDR3 has 15 residues. Germline values: CDR1 SGDLS, CDR2 YYNGEE. J is TRBJ2-7 and V is TRBV9; 10 nucleotides line up with TRBD1. This receptor was taken from a human donor with classical Hodgkin lymphoma. The sample consisted of peripheral blood mononuclear cells (PBMCs), taken before the fourth cycle of nivolumab. The CDR3 DNA reads as TGTGCCAGCAGCGCGGGGACAGGGGTAGACTCGCGGCAGTACTTC. Residues: CASSAGTGVDSRQYF.